These 20 T cell receptor beta chains share one sample of origin, sequenced in a study of blood T cell repertoires in COVID-19. The protocol was immunoSEQ multiplex PCR, while the TCRdb copy is restricted to in-frame clones and leaves out a portion. Here the sample spans about 200,000 clones, 70% to 85% being singletons. Sequencing used peripheral blood. The receptors were gathered from a human donor with acute or convalescent COVID-19. The donor label of this sample is uncertain.

The genes are TRBV3-1 (or the pseudogene TRBV3-2) and TRBJ2-1; TRBD2 matches 7 bases. J was trimmed by 9 bases and V by 0 bases; bases with no gene match: 14. The length of the CDR3 is 17 residues. Germline CDR1 LGHDT, CDR2 YNNKEL (reference sequence). CDR3 amino acids: CASSQDLRSSGYGEQFF. The CDR3 region has the DNA TGTGCCAGCAGCCAAGATCTGAGGTCTAGCGGATATGGTGAGCAGTTCTTC.

The rearrangement uses TRBV5-4 and TRBJ2-3, with 12 nucleotides matching TRBD1. This CDR3 has 17 amino acids. Looked up from germline, CDR1 is SGHNT and CDR2 is YYREEE (reference sequence). As DNA, the CDR3 is TGTGCTACGGGGACAGGGGGCTCGGGGGCGGGCACAGATACGCAGTATTTT. It yields the protein CATGTGGSGAGTDTQYF. Supplemented by reference TRBV5-4 and TRBJ2-3, the full variable domain reads ETGVTQSPTHLIKTRGQQVTLRCSSQSGHNTVSWYQQALGQGPQFIFQYYREEENGRGNFPPRFSGLQFPNYSSELNVNALELDDSALYLCATGTGGSGAGTDTQYFGPGTRLTVL.

The V gene is TRBV5-4, the J gene TRBJ2-3; 11 bases line up with TRBD2. CDR1 is SGHNT and CDR2 is YYREEE in the germline V gene (reference sequence). Trimming removed 4 bases from V and 3 bases from J; junction bases left unmatched: 7. The CDR3 consists of 16 residues. The chain's CDR3 is CASSVSGLAVTDTQYF. CDR3 nucleotides: TGTGCCAGCAGCGTTTCGGGACTAGCGGTAACAGATACGCAGTATTTT.

The rearrangement links TRBV24-1 to TRBJ2-1; 7 positions agree with TRBD2. The CDR3 contains 16 residues. Germline-derived CDR1 and CDR2 are KGHDR and SFDVKD. Losses at the gene ends were 1 base for V and 0 bases for J; bases not matched to a gene: 2. The CDR3 here is CATSDFERDSYNEQFF. The CDR3 nucleotides are TGTGCCACCAGTGATTTCGAGCGGGACTCCTACAATGAGCAGTTCTTC.

The CDR3 spells CASSPNVGSYEQYF. The DNA of the CDR3 is TGTGCCAGCTCACCAAACGTCGGCTCCTACGAGCAGTACTTC. The J gene is TRBJ2-7, the V gene TRBV18; D not resolved. Trimming stripped 2 bases from V and 0 bases from J, with 8 bases between. Looked up from germline, CDR1 is KGHSH and CDR2 is LQKENI. CDR3 length equals 14 residues.

V and J are TRBV7-7 and TRBJ2-2; a possible D gene is TRBD2 (7 bases). Trimming removed 5 bases from V and 4 bases from J, with 14 bases in between. Germline V gives CDR1 SSHAT, CDR2 FNYEAQ (reference sequence). This CDR3 spans 15 amino acids. The CDR3: CASSKGGGGTGELFF. In nucleotides, the CDR3 is TGTGCCAGCAGCAAAGGGGGAGGGGGCACCGGGGAGCTGTTTTTT.

The genes are TRBV5-1 and TRBJ2-1; 9 bases map to TRBD2. CDR1 is SGHRS, CDR2 YFSETQ, per germline. Unmatched junction bases numbered 7, after V lost 2 bases and J lost 7 bases. CDR3 length equals 15 residues. CDR3 sequence: CASSFAGGPVNEQFF. The DNA for the CDR3 is TGCGCCAGCAGCTTCGCGGGAGGGCCAGTTAATGAGCAGTTCTTC.

This chain joins TRBV5-1 and TRBJ2-7, with D tentatively TRBD1 (7 bases). The ends were cut back, 2 bases at V and 7 bases at J, with 13 bases in the middle. Germline CDR1 SGHRS, CDR2 YFSETQ. The CDR3 spans 13 residues. CDR3 in amino acids: CASSFVGGQEQYF. In nucleotides, the CDR3 is TGCGCCAGCAGCTTTGTCGGGGGACAGGAGCAGTACTTC. The variable domain in full, completed from reference TRBV5-1 and TRBJ2-7, reads KAGVTQTPRYLIKTRGQQVTLSCSPISGHRSVSWYQQTPGQGLQFLFEYFSETQRNKGNFPGRFSGRQFSNSRSEMNVSTLELGDSALYLCASSFVGGQEQYFGPGTRLTVT.

The chain joins TRBV19 to TRBJ1-1, with D unresolved. This CDR3 has 15 residues. Trimming left V 6 bases short and J 1 base short, with 15 bases between. The V gene's germline CDR1 is LNHDA and CDR2 SQIVND (reference sequence). CDR3 in DNA: TGTGCCAGTAGCGACCCCCCGGGTCGGAACACTGAAGCTTTCTTT. This sequence encodes CASSDPPGRNTEAFF.

The chain recombines TRBV7-2 with TRBJ1-3; 7 nucleotides agree with TRBD1. CDR1 and CDR2 (germline): SGHTA, FQGNSA. This CDR3 region has 16 residues. With V trimmed by 3 bases and J by 0 bases, 5 bases remained unmatched. The CDR3 bases are TGTGCCAGCAGCTTGGGACAGTCTACCTCTGGAAACACCATATATTTT. This translates into CASSLGQSTSGNTIYF.

V gene TRBV5-1 combines with J gene TRBJ2-1, with 10 bases identical to TRBD1. The V and J ends lost 4 bases and 2 bases, in that order; junction bases with no gene match: 3. The length of the CDR3 is 15 residues. The germline gives CDR1 SGHRS, CDR2 YFSETQ. CDR3 coding DNA: TGCGCCAGCAGCCCCGGGACAGGGGCCTACAATGAGCAGTTCTTC. This translates into CASSPGTGAYNEQFF.

The rearrangement uses TRBV5-1 and TRBJ2-7, with 10 bases aligning to TRBD2. The V gene's germline CDR1 is SGHRS and CDR2 YFSETQ. There are 16 residues in the CDR3. Unmatched junction bases numbered 8, after V lost 3 bases and J lost 2 bases. CDR3 loop: CASSSWTSGPTYEQYF. Written as DNA, the CDR3 is TGCGCCAGCAGCTCCTGGACTAGCGGCCCTACCTACGAGCAGTACTTC.

This clone was recorded only once. This chain links TRBV6-1 with TRBJ1-5; D might be TRBD1 (6 bases). Germline assignment: CDR1 MNHNS and CDR2 SASEGT. The CDR3 is made up of 17 amino acids. The germline V and J ends were trimmed by 0 bases and 2 bases, with 14 bases remaining between them. Here the CDR3 reads CASSEALRAGGNQPQHF. The DNA for the CDR3 is TGTGCCAGCAGTGAAGCGCTCAGGGCAGGGGGCAATCAGCCCCAGCATTTT.

The V call is TRBV7-2, the J call TRBJ2-7, with D possibly TRBD2 on 6 matching bases. V lost 1 base and J lost 13, with 14 bases in between. The CDR3 has 12 residues. Germline V gives CDR1 SGHTA, CDR2 FQGNSA. CDR3 in DNA: TGTGCCAGCAGCTTAGAGGGCGGGATCGAATACTTC. Protein sequence: CASSLEGGIEYF.

This chain links TRBV6-5 with TRBJ2-2; a possible D gene is TRBD2 (5 bases). CDR3 length: 14 amino acids. Trimming left V 7 bases short and J 1 base short, with 10 bases between. Germline V gene data show CDR1 as MNHEY and CDR2 as SVGAGI. CDR3 in DNA: TGTGCCAGCATGAGGGCAGGGAACACCGGGGAGCTGTTTTTT. It encodes CASMRAGNTGELFF.

This clone has more than one count but fewer than ten. Other nucleotide sequences in the sample specify the same CDR3. The chain couples TRBV12-3 or TRBV12-4 to TRBJ1-1, with D possibly TRBD1 on 6 matching bases. V was cut by 5 bases and J by 3 bases, with 10 bases left in between. The CDR3 loop spans 13 amino acids. The CDR3 loop is CASSLGQYTEAFF. The CDR3 DNA is TGTGCCAGCAGTCTCGGACAGTACACTGAAGCTTTCTTT.

This CDR3 reads CASSLQGYEQYF. The CDR3 region has the DNA TGTGCCAGCAGCTTACAGGGCTACGAGCAGTACTTC. V gene TRBV5-4 combines with J gene TRBJ2-7; D is perhaps TRBD1 (6 bases). The V end lost 2 bases, the J end lost 3 bases, and 6 bases lay between the germline ends. The CDR3 contains 12 residues. Germline loops: CDR1 SGHNT, CDR2 YYREEE (reference sequence).

The chain combines TRBV27 with TRBJ2-2, with 7 nucleotides matching TRBD2. The V and J ends lost 4 bases and 0 bases, in that order; junction bases with no gene match: 2. Germline V lookup: CDR1 MNHEY, CDR2 SMNVEV (reference sequence). The CDR3 has 15 amino acids. The CDR3 DNA sequence: TGTGCCAGCAGTTGGGAGGGAACGAACACCGGGGAGCTGTTTTTT. This codes for CASSWEGTNTGELFF.

In this sample, this clone turned up a few times. V is TRBV9 and J is TRBJ2-3, with 9 nucleotides matching TRBD1. CDR1 and CDR2 from the germline V gene are SGDLS and YYNGEE. The CDR3 is 16 amino acids. After removal of 0 bases from V and 3 bases from J, the junction contained 5 bases not matched to a gene. The CDR3 region has the DNA TGTGCCAGCAGCGTAGGGACAGGGGAAAGAACAGATACGCAGTATTTT. Translated, it gives CASSVGTGERTDTQYF.

The rearrangement uses TRBV18 and TRBJ2-2, with D maybe TRBD1 (6 bases). Germline V lookup: CDR1 KGHSH, CDR2 LQKENI. Trimming shortened V by 8 bases and J by 6 bases, and 7 bases separated the two germline ends. The length of the CDR3 is 11 residues. CDR3 sequence reads: CASRGSGELFF. The DNA for the CDR3 is TGTGCCAGCAGGGGGTCCGGGGAGCTGTTTTTT.